This TCR beta chain was identified during a study of T cell repertoires in ileal Crohn's disease. Points from the study as a whole: Compared with CD4 T cells, sorted CD8 cells carried more expanded clones. Endoscopic recurrence occurred in every patient whose clonality exceeded 26.8%.

TCRB immunosequencing input was roughly 500 nanograms of biopsy DNA per sample. Measured with immunoSEQ multiplex PCR; TCRdb has only the in-frame clones, and not every one. The repertoire holds about 15,000 clones, with more than 80% as singletons. Trimming removed 5 bases at V and 4 bases at J, with 8 bases between. There are 12 residues in the CDR3. Germline-derived CDR1 and CDR2 are MNHEY and SVGAGI. Concerning this clone itself: Antigen: not known.

This TCR was recovered from an adult with Crohn's disease. The chain combines TRBV6-5 with TRBJ2-5; tentative D call: TRBD2 (5 bases). The sequenced material came from ileal tissue. CDR3 region: CASSPSRETQYF. Written as DNA, the CDR3 is TGTGCCAGCAGTCCTAGCAGAGAGACCCAGTACTTC.